Listed below are T cell receptor beta chains from one sample, sequenced in a study of T cells after posttransplantation cyclophosphamide. Libraries were prepared by immunoSEQ multiplex PCR; TCRdb keeps only in-frame clonotypes and omits some of them. This sample carries about 20,000 clones, 75% to 90% of them seen once, and the ten largest clones take 6% to 8.5%. Sequenced material: PBMCs, taken after allogeneic stem cell transplant with posttransplant cyclophosphamide. The receptors originated from a female patient aged 35 to 55 who received an allogeneic stem cell transplant from a related donor, was CMV-positive, and had no GVHD. Some T cells may have come from the graft donor. Both conserved end residues are part of each CDR3. A D gene is named only where the DNA matches it firmly. Expanded clones get a size class; other rows say once, few or many, or leave the size out.

clone_size j_call cdr3_length v_call d_call cdr3_nt cdr3_aa
. TRBJ1-1 12 TRBV7-9 . TGTGCCAGCAGCTCAAATACAGGGATCGCTTTCTTT CASSSNTGIAFF
. TRBJ2-7 14 TRBV7-2 TRBD1 TGTGCCAGCAGCGCAGACAGGGGGCGGGGTGAGCAGTACTTC CASSADRGRGEQYF
. TRBJ2-3 18 TRBV29-1 TRBD2 TGCAGCGTCCTGCTCACAGCTCGGGCGGGAGAGTTGGGGCATACGCAGTATTTT CSVLLTARAGELGHTQYF
once TRBJ2-7 15 TRBV7-9 TRBD1 TGTGCCAGCAGCTCTACAGGGGGCCTGGGTTCCGAGCAGTACTTC CASSSTGGLGSEQYF
. TRBJ1-4 12 TRBV25-1 . TGTGCCAGCGTCTCCTATAATGAAAAACTGTTTTTT CASVSYNEKLFF
. TRBJ2-7 13 TRBV7-9 . TGTGCCAGCAGCTTAGGTCTAGCTGACGAGCAGTACTTC CASSLGLADEQYF
. TRBJ2-5 16 TRBV5-1 . TGCGCCAGCAGCTCCGGAGAGGATACAGGTGAAGAGACCCAGTACTTC CASSSGEDTGEETQYF
. TRBJ2-1 17 TRBV28 TRBD1 TGTGCCAGCAGTCCTCAGACAGGGTCCACATCAGGCGATGAGCAGTTCTTC CASSPQTGSTSGDEQFF
. TRBJ1-2 13 TRBV7-9 . TGTGCCAGCAGCTTCCAGGGGTCCTATGGCTACACCTTC CASSFQGSYGYTF
. TRBJ1-2 15 TRBV6-5 . TGTGCCAGCAGCCAAGCCCCGGACACTTTCTATGGCTACACCTTC CASSQAPDTFYGYTF
few TRBJ2-7 14 TRBV5-8 . TGTGCCAGCAGTCAGGGCGGTAGCTCCTACGAGCAGTACTTC CASSQGGSSYEQYF
. TRBJ2-3 17 TRBV4-3 TRBD2 TGCGCCAGCAGCCAACTGGGACTAGCGGCAAGCACAGATACGCAGTATTTT CASSQLGLAASTDTQYF
. TRBJ2-7 15 TRBV4-1 TRBD2 TGCGCCAGCAGTCGACTAGCGGGAGGGGGTTACGAGCAGTACTTC CASSRLAGGGYEQYF
. TRBJ2-1 16 TRBV7-8 TRBD2 TGTGCCAGCAGCTCATTAGCGGGAGGTTCCTACAATGAGCAGCTCTTC CASSSLAGGSYNEQLF
. TRBJ2-2 13 TRBV28 . TGTGCCAGCAGTCGGACAGACACCGGGGAGCTGTTTTTT CASSRTDTGELFF
once TRBJ2-1 15 TRBV5-1 TRBD2 TGCGCCACCAGACGTAGCGGGAGGCTCTACAATGAGCAGTTCTTC CATRRSGRLYNEQFF
once TRBJ2-7 14 TRBV10-2 TRBD1 TGCGCCAGGGCGACAGGGGGGAAATCCTACGAGCAGTACTTC CARATGGKSYEQYF
. TRBJ2-1 17 TRBV7-9 TRBD2 TGTGCCAGCAGTCCCCCCCCAGCGGGGACCAACTACAATGAGCAGTTCTTC CASSPPPAGTNYNEQFF
once TRBJ2-7 12 TRBV10-2 . TGCGCCAGCAGTGTCGTCCTCTACGAGCAGTACTTC CASSVVLYEQYF
. TRBJ2-7 14 TRBV9 . TGTGCCAGCAGCCTCGGGAGAGCATCCTACGAGCAGTACTTC CASSLGRASYEQYF
. TRBJ1-5 14 TRBV28 . TGTGCCAGCAGCCTCAGGGGTAGCAATCAGCCCCAGCATTTT CASSLRGSNQPQHF
. TRBJ2-5 14 TRBV10-3 . TGTGCCATCAGTGAGTCGGACGGGAGCGAGACCCAGTACTTC CAISESDGSETQYF
once TRBJ2-1 13 TRBV6-1 TRBD2 TGTGCCAGCAGTGAGCGGGGGTACAATGAGCAGTTCTTC CASSERGYNEQFF
. TRBJ2-7 15 TRBV27 . TGTGCCAGCAGTGTAAGACACGGAGGTTCGTTCGAGCAGTACTTC CASSVRHGGSFEQYF
few TRBJ1-1 14 TRBV6-5 TRBD1 TGTGCCAGCAGTTACGTTGGACAGGGCTCTGAAGCTTTCTTT CASSYVGQGSEAFF
. TRBJ2-5 16 TRBV7-6 . TGTGCCAGCAGCCCCGAGGATAGTTTTATCCAAGAGACCCAGTACTTC CASSPEDSFIQETQYF
. TRBJ1-1 15 TRBV2 TRBD1 TGTGCCAGCAGTGAAAGACAGGGTAAGAACACTGAAGCTTTCTTT CASSERQGKNTEAFF
. TRBJ2-1 11 TRBV20-1 . TGCAGTGCTCTCTCCTACAATGAGCAGTTCTTC CSALSYNEQFF
once TRBJ1-5 14 TRBV28 TRBD1 TGTGCCAGCACTCCTACAGGGGGCGGTCAGCCCCAGCATTTT CASTPTGGGQPQHF
few TRBJ2-7 15 TRBV7-2 TRBD1 TGTGCCAGCAGACAGAGACAGGGCCGCTCCTACGAGCAGTACTTC CASRQRQGRSYEQYF
. TRBJ1-1 14 TRBV19 . TGTGCCAGTAGTATCTCGGACATCCACACTGAAGCTTTCTTT CASSISDIHTEAFF
. TRBJ2-2 14 TRBV15 . TGCGCCACTGCCGGGACTTCGAACACCGGGGAGCTGTTTTTT CATAGTSNTGELFF
. TRBJ1-5 17 TRBV4-2 . TGTGCCAGCAGCCAAGAGCGTGTGGAAGGGAGTTATCAGCCCCAGCATTTT CASSQERVEGSYQPQHF
. TRBJ2-1 17 TRBV10-3 TRBD2 TGTGCCATCAGAAGGGACACCTCTAGCGGGAGGTACAATGAGCAGTTCTTC CAIRRDTSSGRYNEQFF
. TRBJ2-7 15 TRBV30 TRBD1 TGTGCCTGGATTAAATCGACAGGGGGAGGCTACGAGCAGTACTTC CAWIKSTGGGYEQYF
. TRBJ2-7 16 TRBV5-1 TRBD1 TGCGCCAGCAGCTTGGTTCCCCAGACAGGGGGCTACGAGCAGTACTTC CASSLVPQTGGYEQYF
. TRBJ1-2 13 TRBV5-4 TRBD1 TGTGCCAGCAGCGAAACAGGGGGCTATGGCTACACCTTC CASSETGGYGYTF
. TRBJ1-1 14 TRBV6-1 . TGTGCCAGCACTCTGGGGCGGCTGAACACTGAAGCTTTCTTT CASTLGRLNTEAFF
. TRBJ1-3 16 TRBV7-2 TRBD1 TGTGCCAGCAGCTTAGGGGACAGGCGCTCTGGAAACACCATATATTTT CASSLGDRRSGNTIYF